This TCR beta chain was profiled in a study of blood T cell repertoires in COVID-19. As for the study in general: COVID-19 samples from acute and convalescent phases originated in the United States, Italy and Spain. Sources were T cells, B-cell-depleted T cells, or PBMCs; the material itself was cDNA or gDNA.

Original processing methods: Quantification of nucleated cells was approximated via reference gene primer amplification. The data were produced by immunoSEQ multiplex PCR, yet TCRdb's version contains in-frame clones alone and is incomplete. V and J calls and clone size are as listed in that table; D and trimming were resolved from the DNA. The table has around 220,000 clones, 70% to 90% seen once. Germline lookup yields CDR1 SNHLY and CDR2 FYNNEI. This CDR3 has 11 residues. Sequenced sample: peripheral blood. The clonotype was recovered from a woman aged 40 to 49 who had recovered from COVID-19. The chain joins TRBV2 to TRBJ1-4, with D uncertain. This CDR3 is CAGRTNEKLFF. The CDR3 bases are TGTGCGGGGAGAACTAATGAAAAACTGTTTTTT. Filled out from reference TRBV2 and TRBJ1-4, the complete variable domain reads EPEVTQTPSHQVTQMGQEVILRCVPISNHLYFYWYRQILGQKVEFLVSFYNNEISEKSEIFDDQFSVERPDGSNFTLKIRSTKLEDSAMYFCAGRTNEKLFFGSGTQLSVL.